Presented here are 9 T cell receptor beta chains from one specimen sequenced in a study of blood T cell repertoires in COVID-19 (dated by TCRdb to the early 2020s). To prepare the library, the immunoSEQ multiplex PCR assay was applied. Here the immuneACCESS table is served through TCRdb, limited to in-frame sequences with V and J called. Missing clones are a known gap in these copies; in checked studies unresolved V genes cover under half, and the rest lacks a known reason. For this sample there are under 250,000 clones; 88% appear just once. The ten largest account for approximately 3.7% of the sample. The source material was PBMCs or T cells enriched from blood (not recorded which). The receptors originated from a woman aged 25 to 39 who had been exposed to COVID-19.

This clone came up once. The CDR3 nucleotides are TGTGCCAGCAGCCTTAGCGGGGACCTTGGCAATGAGCAGTTCTTC. Residues: CASSLSGDLGNEQFF. The chain links TRBV11-2 to TRBJ2-1, with 8 bases fitting TRBD2. Germline lookup yields CDR1 SGHAT and CDR2 FQNNGV. The trim removed 5 bases at V and 6 bases at J, leaving 9 bases unmatched. There are 15 residues in the CDR3.

The chain has TRBV19 and TRBJ1-1, with TRBD1 identical over 7 bases. J was trimmed by 7 bases and V by 7 bases; bases with no gene match: 15. Looked up from germline, CDR1 is LNHDA and CDR2 is SQIVND (reference sequence). This CDR3 spans 15 amino acids. The CDR3 loop is CASIEVQGPWGEAFF. The CDR3, as DNA: TGTGCCAGTATCGAGGTACAGGGGCCTTGGGGTGAAGCTTTCTTT.

This chain links TRBV19 with TRBJ2-7, with TRBD1 matching over 8 bases. V shed 6 bases, J shed 3 bases, and the junction held 7 bases outside the gene matches. The CDR3 runs to 14 residues. Germline CDR1 LNHDA, CDR2 SQIVND (reference sequence). Here the CDR3 reads CASSLTGVNYEQYF. The CDR3 DNA reads TGTGCCAGTAGCCTGACAGGGGTCAACTACGAGCAGTACTTC.

The chain combines TRBV10-3 with TRBJ2-2; a weak D match, TRBD2 (5 bases). This CDR3 is 16 amino acids long. The germline V gene has CDR1 ENHRY and CDR2 SYGVKD. V lost 3 bases and J lost 5, with 16 bases in between. CDR3 residues: CAISDVVQTITGELFF. The CDR3 coding sequence is TGTGCCATCAGTGATGTAGTACAGACTATAACCGGGGAGCTGTTTTTT.

This rearrangement joins TRBV6-6 to TRBJ2-4; TRBD1 agrees at 10 bases. The CDR3 length is 15 residues. Unmatched junction bases numbered 3, after V lost 0 bases and J lost 7 bases. Germline lookup yields CDR1 MNHNY and CDR2 SVGAGI (reference sequence). CDR3 region: CASSYSGGQGNIQYF. The CDR3 bases are TGTGCCAGCAGTTACTCAGGGGGACAGGGGAACATTCAGTACTTC.

The table lists this clone with a count of one. The rearrangement joins TRBV19 to TRBJ1-1; D unclear. Deletions cut 5 bases from V and 6 bases from J, with 13 bases between. Germline V gene data show CDR1 as LNHDA and CDR2 as SQIVND (reference sequence). This CDR3 contains 13 residues. The CDR3 DNA follows: TGTGCCAGTAGTTTCTCCCCCGGGGCTGAAGCTTTCTTT. This translates into CASSFSPGAEAFF.

The chain links TRBV4-1 to TRBJ2-3, with D perhaps TRBD1 (5 bases). V gave up 1 base and J gave up 2 bases, with 10 bases separating them. The CDR3 spans 15 residues. The germline V gene has CDR1 MGHRA and CDR2 YSYEKL. In DNA form, the CDR3 reads TGCGCCAGCAGCCAAGGGCCAGGGAACACAGATACGCAGTATTTT. The encoded protein is CASSQGPGNTDTQYF.

The chain is built from TRBV18 and TRBJ1-5; 8 nucleotides agree with TRBD1. The CDR3 sequence is 14 residues long. Unmatched junction bases numbered 5, after V lost 3 bases and J lost 7 bases. The V gene's germline CDR1 is KGHSH and CDR2 LQKENI. This CDR3 reads CASSPTGAGQPQHF. The CDR3 region has the DNA TGTGCCAGCTCACCGACAGGGGCGGGACAGCCCCAGCATTTT.

The gene calls are TRBV7-2 and TRBJ2-7; D unresolved. The CDR3 totals 14 residues. CDR1 is SGHTA and CDR2 is FQGNSA in the germline V gene. The ends were cut back, 2 bases at V and 3 bases at J, with 11 bases in the middle. CDR3 loop: CASSLRLVYYEQYF. CDR3 DNA: TGTGCCAGCAGCTTACGGCTAGTGTACTACGAGCAGTACTTC.